This T cell receptor (beta chain) originates from a study of blood T cell repertoires in COVID-19. Study-level information: The study drew acute and convalescent COVID-19 samples from the United States, Italy and Spain.

TCRdb's table, derived via immunoSEQ multiplex PCR, lists solely in-frame clones and lacks some. There are roughly 75,000 clones in the sample; 80% occur only once, and around 13% lies in the top ten. Germline V lookup: CDR1 SGHRS, CDR2 YFSETQ. CDR3 length: 15 amino acids. V gave up 1 base and J gave up 0 bases, with 11 bases separating them. The chain is built from TRBV5-1 and TRBJ2-7, with D possibly being TRBD2 (6 bases). Input material: peripheral blood. This TCR came from a middle-aged man with COVID-19, enrolled during active disease. CDR3 sequence (DNA): TGCGCCAGCAGCTTGATGGGACTTAGCTCCTACGAGCAGTACTTC. This encodes CASSLMGLSSYEQYF.